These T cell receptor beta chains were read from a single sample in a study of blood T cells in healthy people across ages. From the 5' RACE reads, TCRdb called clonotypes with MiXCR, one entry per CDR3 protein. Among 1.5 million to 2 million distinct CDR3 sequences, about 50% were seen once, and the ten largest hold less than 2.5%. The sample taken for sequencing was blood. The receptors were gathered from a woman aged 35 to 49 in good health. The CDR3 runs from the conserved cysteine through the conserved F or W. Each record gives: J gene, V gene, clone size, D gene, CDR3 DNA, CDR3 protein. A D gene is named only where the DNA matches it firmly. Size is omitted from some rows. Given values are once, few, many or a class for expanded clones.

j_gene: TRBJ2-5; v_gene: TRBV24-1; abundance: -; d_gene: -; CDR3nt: TGTGCCACCAGTGATAGGACGGACTTAAAGACCCAGTACTTC; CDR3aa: CATSDRTDLKTQYF
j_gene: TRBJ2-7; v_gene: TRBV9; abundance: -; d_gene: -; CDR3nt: TGTGCCAGCAGCGTAGCTCGTTTTCAGCCAGCCTACGAGCAGTACTTC; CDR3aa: CASSVARFQPAYEQYF
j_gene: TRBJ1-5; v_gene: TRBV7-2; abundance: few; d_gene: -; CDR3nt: TGTGCCAGCAGCTTAGATTTGCGGAATCTTGATCAGCCCCAGCATTTT; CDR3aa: CASSLDLRNLDQPQHF
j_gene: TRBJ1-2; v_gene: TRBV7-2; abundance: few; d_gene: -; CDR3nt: TGTGCCAGCAGCTTAGGAAACACGAACTATGGCTACACCTTC; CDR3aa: CASSLGNTNYGYTF
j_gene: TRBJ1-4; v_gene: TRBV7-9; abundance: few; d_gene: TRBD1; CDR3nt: TGTGCCAGCGATACAGGGGACAATGAAAAACTGTTTTTT; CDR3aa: CASDTGDNEKLFF
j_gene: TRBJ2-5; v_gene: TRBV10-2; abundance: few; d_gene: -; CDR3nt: TGCGCCAGCAGTGTGACTGGGGCCAGAGAGACCCAGTACTTC; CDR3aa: CASSVTGARETQYF
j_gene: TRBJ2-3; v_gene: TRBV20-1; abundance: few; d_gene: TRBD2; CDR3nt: TGCAGTGCAACAGCGGGGGTTAGCACAGATACGCAGTATTTT; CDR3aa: CSATAGVSTDTQYF
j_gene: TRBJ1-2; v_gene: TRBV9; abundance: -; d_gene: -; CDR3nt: TGTGCCAGCAGCGTAGAGGCAGTTCTTAACTATGGCTACACCTTC; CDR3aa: CASSVEAVLNYGYTF
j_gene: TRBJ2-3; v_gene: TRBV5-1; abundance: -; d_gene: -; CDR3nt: TGCGCCAGCAGCTTGGTGGGGGCGAACACAGATACGCAGTATTTT; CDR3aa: CASSLVGANTDTQYF
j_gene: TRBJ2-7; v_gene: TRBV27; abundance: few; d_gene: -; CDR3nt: TGTGCCAGCAGTTTATCGGCCGCCTCCTACGAGCAGTACTTC; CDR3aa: CASSLSAASYEQYF
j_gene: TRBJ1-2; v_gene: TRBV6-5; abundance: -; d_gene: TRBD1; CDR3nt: TGTGCCAGCAGTTGGGGACAGGGGAAAACCTATGGCTACACCTTC; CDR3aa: CASSWGQGKTYGYTF
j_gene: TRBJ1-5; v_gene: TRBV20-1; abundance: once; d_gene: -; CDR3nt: TGCAGTGCTAGAGCAACGGGGACACTTAGCAATCAGCCCCAGCATTTT; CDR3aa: CSARATGTLSNQPQHF
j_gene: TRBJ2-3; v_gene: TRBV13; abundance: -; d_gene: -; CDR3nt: TGTGCCAGCAGCGTATTTCTAGCAGCAGATACGCAGTATTTT; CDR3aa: CASSVFLAADTQYF
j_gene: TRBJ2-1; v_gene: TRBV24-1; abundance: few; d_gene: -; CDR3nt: TGTGCCACCAGTGGGTGGACATCGCCTGAGCAGTTCTTC; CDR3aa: CATSGWTSPEQFF
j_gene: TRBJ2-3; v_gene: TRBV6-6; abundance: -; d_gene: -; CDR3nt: TGTGCCAGCAGTTACGATAGGAGGGGAGATACGCAGTATTTT; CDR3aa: CASSYDRRGDTQYF
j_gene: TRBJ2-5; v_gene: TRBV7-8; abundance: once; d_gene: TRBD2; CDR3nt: TGTGCCAGCAGCTTGGGGACCATCCCGCGGGAGGAGACCCAGTACTTC; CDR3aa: CASSLGTIPREETQYF
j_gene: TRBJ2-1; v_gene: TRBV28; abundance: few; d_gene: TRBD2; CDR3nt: TGTGCCAGCAGAGCCGGGACTAGCGGGGGGAGCTCCTACAATGAGCAGTTCTTC; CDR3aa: CASRAGTSGGSSYNEQFF